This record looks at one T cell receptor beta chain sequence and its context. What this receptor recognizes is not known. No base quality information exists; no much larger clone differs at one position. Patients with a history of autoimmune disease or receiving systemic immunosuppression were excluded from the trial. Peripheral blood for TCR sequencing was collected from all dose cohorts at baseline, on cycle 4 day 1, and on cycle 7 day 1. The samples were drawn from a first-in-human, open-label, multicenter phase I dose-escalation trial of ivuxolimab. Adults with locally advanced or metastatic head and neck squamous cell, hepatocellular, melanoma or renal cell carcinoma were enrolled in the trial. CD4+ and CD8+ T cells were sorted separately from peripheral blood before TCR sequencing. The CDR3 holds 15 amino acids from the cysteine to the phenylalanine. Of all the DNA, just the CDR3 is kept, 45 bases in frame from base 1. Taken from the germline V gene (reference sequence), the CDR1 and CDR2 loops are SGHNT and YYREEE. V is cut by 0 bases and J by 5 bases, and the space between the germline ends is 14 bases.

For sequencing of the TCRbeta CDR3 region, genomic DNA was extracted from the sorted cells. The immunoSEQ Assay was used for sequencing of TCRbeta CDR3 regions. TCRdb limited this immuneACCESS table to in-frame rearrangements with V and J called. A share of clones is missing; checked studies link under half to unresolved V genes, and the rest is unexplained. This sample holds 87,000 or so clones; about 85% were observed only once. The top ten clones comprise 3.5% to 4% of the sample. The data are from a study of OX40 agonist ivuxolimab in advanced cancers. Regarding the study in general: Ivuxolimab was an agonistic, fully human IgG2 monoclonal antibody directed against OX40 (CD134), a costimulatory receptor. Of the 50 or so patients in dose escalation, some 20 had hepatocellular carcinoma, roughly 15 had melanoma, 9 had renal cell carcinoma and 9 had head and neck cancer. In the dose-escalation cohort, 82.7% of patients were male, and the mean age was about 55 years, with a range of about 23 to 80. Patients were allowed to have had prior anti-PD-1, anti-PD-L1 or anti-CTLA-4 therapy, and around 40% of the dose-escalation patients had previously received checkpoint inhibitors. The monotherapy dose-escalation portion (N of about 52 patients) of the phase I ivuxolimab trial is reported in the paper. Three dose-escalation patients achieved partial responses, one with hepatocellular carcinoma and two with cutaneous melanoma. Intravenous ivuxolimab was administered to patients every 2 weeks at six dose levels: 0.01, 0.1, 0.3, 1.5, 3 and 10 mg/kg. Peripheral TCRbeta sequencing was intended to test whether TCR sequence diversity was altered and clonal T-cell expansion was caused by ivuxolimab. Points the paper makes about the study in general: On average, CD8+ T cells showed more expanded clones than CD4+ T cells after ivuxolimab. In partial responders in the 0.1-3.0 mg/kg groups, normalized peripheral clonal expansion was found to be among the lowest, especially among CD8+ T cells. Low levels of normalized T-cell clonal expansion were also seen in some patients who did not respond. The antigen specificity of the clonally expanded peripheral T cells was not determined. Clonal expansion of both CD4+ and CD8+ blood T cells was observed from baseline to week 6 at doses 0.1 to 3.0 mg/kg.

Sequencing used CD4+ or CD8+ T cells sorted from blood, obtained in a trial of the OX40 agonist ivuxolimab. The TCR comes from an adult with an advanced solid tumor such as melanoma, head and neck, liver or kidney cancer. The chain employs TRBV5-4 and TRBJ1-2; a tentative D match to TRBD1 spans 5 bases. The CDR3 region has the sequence CASSLGPGLSYGYTF. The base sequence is TGTGCCAGCAGCTTGGGTCCGGGGCTCTCGTATGGCTACACCTTC.